This T cell receptor beta chain was identified during a study of blood T cell repertoires in COVID-19. Trimming removed 1 base at V and 8 bases at J, with 8 bases between. Germline V CDR1 and CDR2: SEHNR, FQNEAQ (reference sequence). The CDR3 loop spans 12 amino acids. Profiling relied on immunoSEQ multiplex PCR, and the TCRdb table lists in-frame clones only, not all of them. This table has about 270,000 clones, 88% appearing once. This sequence joins TRBV7-9 and TRBJ1-1; unclear D gene. The TCR sequence derives from a woman aged 45 to 65 who had recovered from COVID-19. Sequencing was performed on PBMCs or T cells enriched from blood (not recorded which). In DNA form, the CDR3 reads TGTGCCAGCAGCTTAGTAGTCAAAGAAGCTTTCTTT. Its translation: CASSLVVKEAFF.